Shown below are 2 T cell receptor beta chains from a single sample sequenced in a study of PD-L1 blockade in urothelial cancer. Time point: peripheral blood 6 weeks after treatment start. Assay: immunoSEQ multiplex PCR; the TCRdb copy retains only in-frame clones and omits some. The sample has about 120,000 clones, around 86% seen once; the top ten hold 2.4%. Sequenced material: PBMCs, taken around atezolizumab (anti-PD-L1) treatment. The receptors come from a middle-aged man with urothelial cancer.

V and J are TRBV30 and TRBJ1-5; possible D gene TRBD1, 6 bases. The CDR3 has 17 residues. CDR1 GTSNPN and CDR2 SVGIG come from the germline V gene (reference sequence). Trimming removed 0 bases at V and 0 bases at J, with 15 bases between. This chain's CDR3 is CAWSVGGGPNSNQPQHF. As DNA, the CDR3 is TGTGCCTGGAGTGTAGGGGGGGGACCTAATAGCAATCAGCCCCAGCATTTT.

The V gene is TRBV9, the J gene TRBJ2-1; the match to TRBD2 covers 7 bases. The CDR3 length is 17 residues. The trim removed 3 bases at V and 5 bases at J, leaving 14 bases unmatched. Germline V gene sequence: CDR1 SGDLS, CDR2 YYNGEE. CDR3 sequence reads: CASSANPHGGRDNEQFF. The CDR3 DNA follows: TGTGCCAGCAGCGCAAACCCCCATGGGGGGAGGGACAATGAGCAGTTCTTC.